Below, 10 T cell receptor beta chains from the same sample are listed, as sequenced in a study of blood T cell repertoires in COVID-19. Sequencing was performed with immunoSEQ multiplex PCR; in TCRdb, only in-frame clones are kept and a portion is missing. Of 130,000 to 150,000 clones in the sample, about 82% are singletons; the top ten hold 3%. Sequences were obtained from peripheral blood. These receptors all come from a woman in her thirties or forties with active or convalescent COVID-19.

In DNA form, the CDR3 reads TGTGCCAGCAGCTTACTGCAGGGGGGCACAGATACGCAGTATTTT. This encodes CASSLLQGGTDTQYF. This chain connects TRBV7-9 to TRBJ2-3; 7 nucleotides line up with TRBD1. CDR1 SEHNR and CDR2 FQNEAQ come from the germline V gene (reference sequence). The junction had 3 bases not matched to a gene; V was cut back by 2 bases and J by 1 base. CDR3 length: 15 amino acids.

The chain is built from TRBV28 and TRBJ1-4; tentative D call: TRBD1 (5 bases). The CDR3 consists of 11 residues. The V and J ends lost 3 bases and 12 bases respectively, with 8 bases between them. Germline V gene sequence: CDR1 MDHEN, CDR2 SYDVKM. CDR3 coding DNA: TGTGCCAGCAGTTTGGGCAGGGAACTGTTTTTT. Protein product: CASSLGRELFF. The full variable domain, with the rest looked up from reference TRBV28 and TRBJ1-4, is DVKVTQSSRYLVKRTGEKVFLECVQDMDHENMFWYRQDPGLGLRLIYFSYDVKMKEKGDIPEGYSVSREKKERFSLILESASTNQTSMYLCASSLGRELFFGSGTQLSVL.

The chain combines TRBV7-9 with TRBJ1-2, with 7 bases that match TRBD1. CDR1 is SEHNR, CDR2 FQNEAQ, per germline (reference sequence). The CDR3 totals 15 residues. V lost 5 bases to trimming and J lost 2 bases; unmatched junction nucleotides: 8. This CDR3 reads CASSPRTGTNYGYTF. CDR3 bases: TGTGCCAGCAGCCCCCGGACAGGAACCAACTATGGCTACACCTTC.

The chain joins TRBV5-6 to TRBJ2-1, with 7 bases aligning to TRBD2. CDR1 and CDR2 (germline): SGHDT, YYEEEE. V trimming: 4 bases; J trimming: 8 bases; junction bases outside the gene matches: 12. CDR3 size: 15 residues. DNA of the CDR3: TGTGCCAGCAGCCGACTTTCCGGGAGGAAGGATGAGCAGTTCTTC. This codes for CASSRLSGRKDEQFF.

The chain has TRBV29-1 and TRBJ1-2, with D tentatively TRBD1 (6 bases). The CDR3 spans 13 residues. V shed 6 bases and J shed 4 bases, with 15 bases lying between them. The germline V gene encodes CDR1 SQVTM and CDR2 ANQGSEA. In DNA form, the CDR3 reads TGCAGCGTGCGGACAGAATCCTCCTATGGCTACACCTTC. Its protein is CSVRTESSYGYTF. Variable domain in full (rest from reference TRBV29-1 and TRBJ1-2): SAVISQKPSRDICQRGTSLTIQCQVDSQVTMMFWYRQQPGQSLTLIATANQGSEATYESGFVIDKFPISRPNLTFSTLTVSNMSPEDSSIYLCSVRTESSYGYTFGSGTRLTVV.

The table lists this clone with a count of one. The chain recombines TRBV5-1 with TRBJ2-4; 8 bases are shared with TRBD1. The J segment lost 8 bases and the V segment lost 3 bases, leaving 7 bases of the junction unmatched. CDR3 size: 14 residues. Germline CDR1 reads SGHRS; CDR2 reads YFSETQ. CDR3 DNA: TGCGCCAGCAGCTGGATGGACAGGGTCGACATTCAGTACTTC. Translating gives CASSWMDRVDIQYF.

CDR3 nucleotide sequence: TGTGCCAGCAGCCTCGGGCGGGGACAGTCGAGGGGGGAAAAACTGTTTTTT. This gives the protein CASSLGRGQSRGEKLFF. This chain uses TRBV6-2 or TRBV6-3 with TRBJ1-4, with TRBD1 identical over 7 bases. The germline gives CDR1 MNHEY, CDR2 SVGEGT. Trimming took 6 bases from V and 8 from J; bases not matched to a gene: 18. The CDR3 is 17 amino acids.

V gene TRBV3-1 (or the pseudogene TRBV3-2) combines with J gene TRBJ2-2; D not resolved. This CDR3 comprises 14 residues. Looked up from germline, CDR1 is LGHDT and CDR2 is YNNKEL (reference sequence). Trimming took off 1 base at V and 3 bases at J, with 6 bases between the two ends. CDR3 nucleotides: TGTGCCAGCAGCCAAGTCCCATACACCGGGGAGCTGTTTTTT. Amino acids: CASSQVPYTGELFF.

The gene calls are TRBV11-2 and TRBJ2-3; tentatively, D is TRBD2 (5 bases). CDR3 size: 15 residues. Looked up from germline, CDR1 is SGHAT and CDR2 is FQNNGV. Between the trimmed V and J ends, which lost 5 bases and 0 bases, there was a span of 12 bases. This chain's CDR3 is CASSPVGGSTDTQYF. CDR3 in DNA: TGTGCCAGCAGCCCTGTGGGCGGGAGCACAGATACGCAGTATTTT.

The chain carries TRBV10-3 and TRBJ1-3; D may be TRBD1 (5 bases). Trimming cost V 11 bases and J 0 bases, with 11 bases left between them. CDR3 size: 13 residues. From germline, CDR1 is ENHRY and CDR2 SYGVKD. The CDR3 bases are TGTGCCGCCACAGGACACTCTGGAAACACCATATATTTT. This sequence encodes CAATGHSGNTIYF.